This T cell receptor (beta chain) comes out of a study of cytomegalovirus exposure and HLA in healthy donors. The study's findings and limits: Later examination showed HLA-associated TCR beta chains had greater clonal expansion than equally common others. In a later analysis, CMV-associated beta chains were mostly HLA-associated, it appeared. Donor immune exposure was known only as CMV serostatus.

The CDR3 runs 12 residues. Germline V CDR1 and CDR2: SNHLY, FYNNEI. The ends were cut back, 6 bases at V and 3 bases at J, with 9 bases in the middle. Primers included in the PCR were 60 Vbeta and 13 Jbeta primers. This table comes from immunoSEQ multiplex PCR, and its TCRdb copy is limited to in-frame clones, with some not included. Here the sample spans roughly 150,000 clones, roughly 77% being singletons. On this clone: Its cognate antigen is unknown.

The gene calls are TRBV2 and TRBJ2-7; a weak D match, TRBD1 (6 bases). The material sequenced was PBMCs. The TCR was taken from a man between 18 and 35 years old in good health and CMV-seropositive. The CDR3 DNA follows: TGTGCCAGCAGCTTACAGGGCTACGAGCAGTACTTC. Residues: CASSLQGYEQYF.